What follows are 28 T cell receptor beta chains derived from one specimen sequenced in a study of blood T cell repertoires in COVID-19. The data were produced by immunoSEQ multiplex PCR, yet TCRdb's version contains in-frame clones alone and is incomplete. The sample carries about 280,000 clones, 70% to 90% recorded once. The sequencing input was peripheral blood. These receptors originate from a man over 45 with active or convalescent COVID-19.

The DNA of the CDR3 is TGTGCCATCAGTGGGGAGGGCAGTTCATCCTACGAGCAGTACTTC. Protein sequence: CAISGEGSSSYEQYF. The chain employs TRBV10-3 and TRBJ2-7, with 7 bases identical to TRBD2. The V gene's germline CDR1 is ENHRY and CDR2 SYGVKD. The CDR3 is 15 residues long. Germline trimming cut 4 bases from V and 1 base from J; bases unmatched to any gene: 7.

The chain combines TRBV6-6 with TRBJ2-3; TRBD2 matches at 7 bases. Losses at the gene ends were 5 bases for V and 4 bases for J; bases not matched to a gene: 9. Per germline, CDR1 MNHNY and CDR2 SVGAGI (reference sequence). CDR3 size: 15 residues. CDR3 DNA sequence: TGTGCCAGCAGTCGTTATCTGGGGGGGGCAGATACGCAGTATTTT. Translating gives CASSRYLGGADTQYF.

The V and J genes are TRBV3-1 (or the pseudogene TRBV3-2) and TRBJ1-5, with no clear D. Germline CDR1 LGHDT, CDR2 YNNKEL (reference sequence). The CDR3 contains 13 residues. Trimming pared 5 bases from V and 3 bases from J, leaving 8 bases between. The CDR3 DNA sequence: TGTGCCAGCAGCGGAGCGAACAATCAGCCCCAGCATTTT. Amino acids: CASSGANNQPQHF.

CDR3: CATGGGTGGNTGELFF. The CDR3 region has the DNA TGTGCCACCGGAGGCGGGACAGGGGGCAACACCGGGGAGCTGTTTTTT. The gene calls are TRBV7-3 and TRBJ2-2, with 12 bases aligning to TRBD1. Trimming took 10 bases from V and 2 from J; bases not matched to a gene: 8. The germline gives CDR1 SGHTA, CDR2 FQGTGA. CDR3 length: 16 amino acids.

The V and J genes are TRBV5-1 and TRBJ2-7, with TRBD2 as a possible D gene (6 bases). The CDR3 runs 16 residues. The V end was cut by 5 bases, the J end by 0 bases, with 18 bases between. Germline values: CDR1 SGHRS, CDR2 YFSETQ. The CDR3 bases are TGCGCCAGCAGTCCCCCGGGAGCGGAGAGCTCCTACGAGCAGTACTTC. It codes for CASSPPGAESSYEQYF. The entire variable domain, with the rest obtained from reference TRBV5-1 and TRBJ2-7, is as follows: KAGVTQTPRYLIKTRGQQVTLSCSPISGHRSVSWYQQTPGQGLQFLFEYFSETQRNKGNFPGRFSGRQFSNSRSEMNVSTLELGDSALYLCASSPPGAESSYEQYFGPGTRLTVT.

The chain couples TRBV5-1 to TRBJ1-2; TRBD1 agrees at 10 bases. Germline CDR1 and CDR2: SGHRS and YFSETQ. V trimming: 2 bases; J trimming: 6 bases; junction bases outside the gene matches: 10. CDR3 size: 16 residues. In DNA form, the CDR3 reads TGCGCCAGCAGCTTTTCCGCGACAGGGGGCGCGAATGGCTACACCTTC. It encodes CASSFSATGGANGYTF.

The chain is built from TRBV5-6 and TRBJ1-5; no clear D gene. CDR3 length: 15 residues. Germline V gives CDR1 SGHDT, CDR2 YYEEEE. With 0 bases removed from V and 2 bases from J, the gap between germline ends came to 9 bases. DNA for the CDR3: TGTGCCAGCAGCTTGGGAGGGTCAGGCAATCAGCCCCAGCATTTT. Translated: CASSLGGSGNQPQHF.

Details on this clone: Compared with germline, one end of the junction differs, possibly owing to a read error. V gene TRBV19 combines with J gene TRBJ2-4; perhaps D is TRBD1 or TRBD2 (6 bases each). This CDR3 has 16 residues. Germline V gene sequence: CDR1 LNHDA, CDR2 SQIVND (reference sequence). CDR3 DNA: TGTGCCAGCAGTATAGGGGGGCGAAGAACCAAAAACATTCAGTACTTC. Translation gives CASSIGGRRTKNIQYF.

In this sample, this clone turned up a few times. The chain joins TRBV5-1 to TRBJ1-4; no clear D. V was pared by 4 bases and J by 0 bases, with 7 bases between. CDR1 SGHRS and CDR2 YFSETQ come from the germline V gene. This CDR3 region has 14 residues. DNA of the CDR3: TGCGCCAGCAGCCCTGACACAACTAATGAAAAACTGTTTTTT. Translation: CASSPDTTNEKLFF.

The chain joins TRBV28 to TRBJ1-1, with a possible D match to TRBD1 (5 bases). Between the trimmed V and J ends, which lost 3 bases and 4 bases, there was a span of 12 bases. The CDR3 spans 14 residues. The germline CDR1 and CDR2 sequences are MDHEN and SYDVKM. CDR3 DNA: TGTGCCAGCAGTTTCGGTCAGGGAGGCACTGAAGCTTTCTTT. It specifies CASSFGQGGTEAFF.

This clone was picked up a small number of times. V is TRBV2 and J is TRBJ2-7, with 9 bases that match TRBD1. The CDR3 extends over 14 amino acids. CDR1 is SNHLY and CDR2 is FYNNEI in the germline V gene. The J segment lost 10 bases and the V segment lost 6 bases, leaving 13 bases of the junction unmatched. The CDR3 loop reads CASSPLGQGIPQYF. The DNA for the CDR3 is TGTGCCAGCAGCCCTTTAGGACAGGGGATCCCTCAGTACTTC.

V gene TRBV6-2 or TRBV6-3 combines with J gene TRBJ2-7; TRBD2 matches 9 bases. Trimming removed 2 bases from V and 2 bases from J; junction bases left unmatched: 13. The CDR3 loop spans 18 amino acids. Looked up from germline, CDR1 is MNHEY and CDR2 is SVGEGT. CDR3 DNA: TGTGCCAGCAGTTACAGGCAGGGCCGGGTAGCGGGGGCCTACGAGCAGTACTTC. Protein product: CASSYRQGRVAGAYEQYF.

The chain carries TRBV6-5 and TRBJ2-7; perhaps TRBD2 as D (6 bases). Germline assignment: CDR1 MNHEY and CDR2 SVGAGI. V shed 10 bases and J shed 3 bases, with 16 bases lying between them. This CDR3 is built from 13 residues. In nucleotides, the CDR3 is TGTGCCACCGGGGCGGGAAAGGACTACGAGCAGTACTTC. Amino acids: CATGAGKDYEQYF.

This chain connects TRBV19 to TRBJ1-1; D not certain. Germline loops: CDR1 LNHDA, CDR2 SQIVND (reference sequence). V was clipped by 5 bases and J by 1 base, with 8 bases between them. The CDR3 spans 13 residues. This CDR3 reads CASSVTENTEAFF. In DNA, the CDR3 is TGTGCCAGTAGTGTTACAGAGAACACTGAAGCTTTCTTT.

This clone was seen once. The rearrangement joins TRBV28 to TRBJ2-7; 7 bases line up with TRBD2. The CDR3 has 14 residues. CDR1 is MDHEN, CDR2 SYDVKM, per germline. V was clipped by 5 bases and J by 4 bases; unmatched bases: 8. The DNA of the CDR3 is TGTGCCAGCAGTCCGGGCGGGAGTTCGTACGAGCAGTACTTC. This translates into CASSPGGSSYEQYF.

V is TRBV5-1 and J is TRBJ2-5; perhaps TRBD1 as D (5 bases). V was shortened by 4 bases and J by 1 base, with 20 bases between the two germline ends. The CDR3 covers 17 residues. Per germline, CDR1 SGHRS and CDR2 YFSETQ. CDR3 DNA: TGCGCCAGCAGCCTAAATCATCCAGGGTTGGGCCAAGAGACCCAGTACTTC. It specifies CASSLNHPGLGQETQYF. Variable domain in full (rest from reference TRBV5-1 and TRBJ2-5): KAGVTQTPRYLIKTRGQQVTLSCSPISGHRSVSWYQQTPGQGLQFLFEYFSETQRNKGNFPGRFSGRQFSNSRSEMNVSTLELGDSALYLCASSLNHPGLGQETQYFGPGTRLLVL.

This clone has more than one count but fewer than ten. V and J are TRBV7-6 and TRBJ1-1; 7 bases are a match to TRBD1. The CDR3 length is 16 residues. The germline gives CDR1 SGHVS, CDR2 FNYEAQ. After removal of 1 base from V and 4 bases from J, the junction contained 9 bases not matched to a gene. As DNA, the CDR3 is TGTGCCAGCAGCTTAGTACCCAGGGGGGAGAGCACTGAAGCTTTCTTT. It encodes CASSLVPRGESTEAFF.

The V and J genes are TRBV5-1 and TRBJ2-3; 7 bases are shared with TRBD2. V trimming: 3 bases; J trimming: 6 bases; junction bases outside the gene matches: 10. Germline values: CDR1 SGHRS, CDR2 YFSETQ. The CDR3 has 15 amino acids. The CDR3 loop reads CASSSGTTRPDTQYF. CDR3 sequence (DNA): TGCGCCAGCAGCTCCGGGACTACCCGTCCGGATACGCAGTATTTT.

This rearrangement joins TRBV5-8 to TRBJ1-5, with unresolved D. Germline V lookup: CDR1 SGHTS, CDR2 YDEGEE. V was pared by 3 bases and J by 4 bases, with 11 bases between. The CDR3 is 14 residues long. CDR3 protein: CASSSTAGNQPQHF. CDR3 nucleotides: TGTGCCAGCAGCTCTACGGCGGGGAATCAGCCCCAGCATTTT.

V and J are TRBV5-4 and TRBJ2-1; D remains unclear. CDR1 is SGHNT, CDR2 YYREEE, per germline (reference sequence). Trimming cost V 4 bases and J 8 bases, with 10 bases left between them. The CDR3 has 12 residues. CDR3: CASSQAWDEQFF. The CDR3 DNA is TGTGCCAGCAGCCAGGCTTGGGATGAGCAGTTCTTC.

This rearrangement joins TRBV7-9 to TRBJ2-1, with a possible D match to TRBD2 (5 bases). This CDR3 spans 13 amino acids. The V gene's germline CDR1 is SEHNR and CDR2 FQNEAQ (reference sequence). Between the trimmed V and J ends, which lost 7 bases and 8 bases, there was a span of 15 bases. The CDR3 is CASTPTGKDEQFF. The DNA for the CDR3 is TGTGCCAGCACCCCTACGGGGAAGGATGAGCAGTTCTTC.

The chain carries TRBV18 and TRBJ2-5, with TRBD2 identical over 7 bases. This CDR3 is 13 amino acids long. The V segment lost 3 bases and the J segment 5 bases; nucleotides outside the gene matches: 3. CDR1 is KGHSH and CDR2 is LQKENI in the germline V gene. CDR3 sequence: CASSPVGRETQYF. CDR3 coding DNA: TGTGCCAGCTCACCCGTCGGGAGGGAGACCCAGTACTTC.

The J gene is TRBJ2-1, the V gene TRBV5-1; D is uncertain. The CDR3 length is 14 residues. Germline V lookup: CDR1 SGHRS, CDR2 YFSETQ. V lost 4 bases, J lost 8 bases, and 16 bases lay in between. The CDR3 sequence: CASSPPLRAHEQFF. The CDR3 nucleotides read TGCGCCAGCAGCCCCCCACTCCGAGCCCATGAGCAGTTCTTC.

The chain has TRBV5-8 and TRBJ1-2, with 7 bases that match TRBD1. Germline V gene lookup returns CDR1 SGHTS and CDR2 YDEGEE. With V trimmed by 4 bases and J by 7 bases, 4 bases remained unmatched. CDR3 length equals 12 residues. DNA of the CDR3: TGTGCCAGCAGCCCACAGGGGACTGGCTACACCTTC. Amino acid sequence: CASSPQGTGYTF.

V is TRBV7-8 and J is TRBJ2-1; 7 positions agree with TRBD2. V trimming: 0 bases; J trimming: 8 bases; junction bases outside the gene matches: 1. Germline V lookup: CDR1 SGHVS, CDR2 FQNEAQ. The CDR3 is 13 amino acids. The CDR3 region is CASSLAGGDEQFF. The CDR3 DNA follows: TGTGCCAGCAGCTTAGCGGGAGGGGATGAGCAGTTCTTC. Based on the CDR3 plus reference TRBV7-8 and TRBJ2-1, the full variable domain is GAGVSQSPRYKVAKRGQDVALRCDPISGHVSLFWYQQALGQGPEFLTYFQNEAQLDKSGLPSDRFFAERPEGSVSTLKIQRTQQEDSAVYLCASSLAGGDEQFFGPGTRLTVL.

CDR3 coding DNA: TGCGCCAGCAGCAGGGGATCGCGAAACCTAGACGGCACAGATACGCAGTATTTT. Protein: CASSRGSRNLDGTDTQYF. This chain uses TRBV5-1 with TRBJ2-3, with a possible D match to TRBD1 (5 bases). Trimming shortened V by 4 bases and J by 1 base, and 22 bases separated the two germline ends. From germline, CDR1 is SGHRS and CDR2 YFSETQ. The CDR3 has 18 amino acids.

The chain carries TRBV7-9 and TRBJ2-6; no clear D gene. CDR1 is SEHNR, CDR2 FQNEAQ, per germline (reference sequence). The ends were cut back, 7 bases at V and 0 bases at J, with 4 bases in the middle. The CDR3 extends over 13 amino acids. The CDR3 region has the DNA TGTGCCAGCACCCACTCTGGGGCCAACGTCCTGACTTTC. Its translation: CASTHSGANVLTF.

The CDR3 nucleotides read TGTGCCAGCAACAAGGGGAAACAGGTCCTCACCGGGGAGCTGTTTTTT. This sequence encodes CASNKGKQVLTGELFF. The rearrangement joins TRBV6-6 to TRBJ2-2, with a possible D match to TRBD1 (5 bases). The CDR3 spans 16 residues. Germline CDR1 is MNHNY and CDR2 is SVGAGI (reference sequence). V was cut by 7 bases and J by 4 bases, with 19 bases left in between.